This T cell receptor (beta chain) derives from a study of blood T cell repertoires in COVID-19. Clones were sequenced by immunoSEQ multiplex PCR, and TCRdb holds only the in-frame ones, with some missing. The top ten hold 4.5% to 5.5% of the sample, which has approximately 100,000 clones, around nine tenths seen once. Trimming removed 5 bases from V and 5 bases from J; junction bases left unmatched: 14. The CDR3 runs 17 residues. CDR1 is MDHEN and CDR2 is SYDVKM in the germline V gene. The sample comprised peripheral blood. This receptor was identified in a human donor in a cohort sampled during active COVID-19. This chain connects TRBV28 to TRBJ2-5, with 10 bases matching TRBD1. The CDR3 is CASSPPRDRGRWETQYF. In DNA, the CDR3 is TGTGCCAGCAGTCCACCGCGAGACAGGGGGCGGTGGGAGACCCAGTACTTC.